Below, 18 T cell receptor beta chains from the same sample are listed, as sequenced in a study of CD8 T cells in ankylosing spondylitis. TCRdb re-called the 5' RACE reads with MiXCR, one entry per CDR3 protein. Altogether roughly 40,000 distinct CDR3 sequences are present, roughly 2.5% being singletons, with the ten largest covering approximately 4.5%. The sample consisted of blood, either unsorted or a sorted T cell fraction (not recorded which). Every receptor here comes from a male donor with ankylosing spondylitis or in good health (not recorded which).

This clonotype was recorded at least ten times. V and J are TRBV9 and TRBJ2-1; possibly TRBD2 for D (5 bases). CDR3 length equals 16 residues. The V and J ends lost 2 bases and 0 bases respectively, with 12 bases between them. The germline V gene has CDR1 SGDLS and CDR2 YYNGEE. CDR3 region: CASSVLGGLSYNEQFF. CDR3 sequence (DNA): TGTGCCAGCAGCGTCCTGGGCGGACTCTCCTACAATGAGCAGTTCTTC.

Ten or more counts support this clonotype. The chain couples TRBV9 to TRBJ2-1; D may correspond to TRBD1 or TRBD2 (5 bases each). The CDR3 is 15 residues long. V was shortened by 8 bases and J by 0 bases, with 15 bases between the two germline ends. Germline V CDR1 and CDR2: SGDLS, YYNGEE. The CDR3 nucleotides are TGTGCCAGTCGAGGGGCGGGCGACTCCTACAATGAGCAGTTCTTC. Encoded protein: CASRGAGDSYNEQFF.

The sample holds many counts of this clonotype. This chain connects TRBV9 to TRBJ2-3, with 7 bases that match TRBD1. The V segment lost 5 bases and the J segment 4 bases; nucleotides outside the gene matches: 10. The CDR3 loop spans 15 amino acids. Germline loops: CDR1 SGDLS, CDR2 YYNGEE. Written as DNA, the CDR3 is TGTGCCAGCAGTGAAGACAGGGTAGTAGCAGATACGCAGTATTTT. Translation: CASSEDRVVADTQYF.

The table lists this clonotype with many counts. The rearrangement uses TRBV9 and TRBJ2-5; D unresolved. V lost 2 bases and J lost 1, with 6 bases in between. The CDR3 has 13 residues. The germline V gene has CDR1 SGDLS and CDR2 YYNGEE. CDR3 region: CASSVSAQETQYF. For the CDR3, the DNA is TGTGCCAGCAGCGTCTCAGCCCAAGAGACCCAGTACTTC. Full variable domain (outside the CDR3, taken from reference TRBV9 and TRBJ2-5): DSGVTQTPKHLITATGQRVTLRCSPRSGDLSVYWYQQSLDQGLQFLIQYYNGEERAKGNILERFSAQQFPDLHSELNLSSLELGDSALYFCASSVSAQETQYFGPGTRLLVL.

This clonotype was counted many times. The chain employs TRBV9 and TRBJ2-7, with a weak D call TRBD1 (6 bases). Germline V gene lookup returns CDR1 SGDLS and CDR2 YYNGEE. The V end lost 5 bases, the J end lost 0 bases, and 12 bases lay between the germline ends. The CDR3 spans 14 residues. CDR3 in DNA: TGTGCCAGCAGGCCAACAGGGACCTCCTACGAGCAGTACTTC. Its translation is CASRPTGTSYEQYF.

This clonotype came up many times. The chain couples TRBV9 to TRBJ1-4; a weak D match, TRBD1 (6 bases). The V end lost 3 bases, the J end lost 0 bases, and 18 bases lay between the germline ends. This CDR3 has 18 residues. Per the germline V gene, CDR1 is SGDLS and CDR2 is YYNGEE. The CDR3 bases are TGTGCCAGCAGCGCCTCTTCCTACAGGGACGCAACTAATGAAAAACTGTTTTTT. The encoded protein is CASSASSYRDATNEKLFF.

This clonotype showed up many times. The CDR3 reads CASMPGQGVTEAFF. CDR3 nucleotides: TGTGCCAGCATGCCAGGGCAGGGGGTAACTGAAGCTTTCTTT. This chain links TRBV9 with TRBJ1-1; 7 bases fit TRBD1. The trim removed 6 bases at V and 5 bases at J, leaving 10 bases unmatched. CDR3 length: 14 residues. Germline V gene sequence: CDR1 SGDLS, CDR2 YYNGEE.

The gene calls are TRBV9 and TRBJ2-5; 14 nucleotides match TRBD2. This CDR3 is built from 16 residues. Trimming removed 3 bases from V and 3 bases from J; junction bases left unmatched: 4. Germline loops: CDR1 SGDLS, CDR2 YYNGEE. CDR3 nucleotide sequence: TGTGCCAGCAGCGAACCGGGACTAGCGGGAGAAGAGACCCAGTACTTC. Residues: CASSEPGLAGEETQYF.

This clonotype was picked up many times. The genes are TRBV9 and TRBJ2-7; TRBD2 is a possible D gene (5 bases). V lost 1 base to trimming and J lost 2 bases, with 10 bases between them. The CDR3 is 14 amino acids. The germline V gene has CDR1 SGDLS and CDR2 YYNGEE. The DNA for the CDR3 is TGTGCCAGCAGCGTAACGGGGTTCGCCTACGAGCAGTACTTC. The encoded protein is CASSVTGFAYEQYF. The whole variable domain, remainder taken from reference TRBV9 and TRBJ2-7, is DSGVTQTPKHLITATGQRVTLRCSPRSGDLSVYWYQQSLDQGLQFLIQYYNGEERAKGNILERFSAQQFPDLHSELNLSSLELGDSALYFCASSVTGFAYEQYFGPGTRLTVT.

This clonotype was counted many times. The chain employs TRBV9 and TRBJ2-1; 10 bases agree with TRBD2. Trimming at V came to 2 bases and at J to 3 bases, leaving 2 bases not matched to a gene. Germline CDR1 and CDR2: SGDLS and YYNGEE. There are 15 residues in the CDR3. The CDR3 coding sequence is TGTGCCAGCAGCGTTAGCGGGAGGTACTACAATGAGCAGTTCTTC. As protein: CASSVSGRYYNEQFF.

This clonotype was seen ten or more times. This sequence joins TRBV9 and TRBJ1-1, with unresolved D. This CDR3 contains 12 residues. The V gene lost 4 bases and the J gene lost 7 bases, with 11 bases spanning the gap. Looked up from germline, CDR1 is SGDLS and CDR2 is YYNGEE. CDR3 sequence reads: CASSHSEGEAFF. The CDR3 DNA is TGTGCCAGCAGCCATAGTGAGGGTGAAGCTTTCTTT.

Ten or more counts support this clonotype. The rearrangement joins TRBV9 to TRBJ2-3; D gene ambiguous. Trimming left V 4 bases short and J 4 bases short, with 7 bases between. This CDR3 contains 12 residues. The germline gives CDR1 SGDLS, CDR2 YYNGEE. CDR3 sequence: CASSYSSDTQYF. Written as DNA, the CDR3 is TGTGCCAGCAGCTACAGCTCAGATACGCAGTATTTT.

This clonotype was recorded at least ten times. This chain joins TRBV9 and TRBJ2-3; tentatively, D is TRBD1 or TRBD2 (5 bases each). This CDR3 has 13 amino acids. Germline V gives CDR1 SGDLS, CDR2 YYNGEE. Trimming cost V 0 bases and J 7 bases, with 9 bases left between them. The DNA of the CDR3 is TGTGCCAGCAGCGTAGGTGAGGGGAATACGCAGTATTTT. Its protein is CASSVGEGNTQYF.

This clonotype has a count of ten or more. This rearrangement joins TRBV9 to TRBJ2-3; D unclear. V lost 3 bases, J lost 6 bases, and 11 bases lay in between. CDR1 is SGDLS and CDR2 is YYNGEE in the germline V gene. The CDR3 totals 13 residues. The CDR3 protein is CASSEAPGDTQYF. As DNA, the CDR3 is TGTGCCAGCAGCGAGGCCCCCGGGGATACGCAGTATTTT.

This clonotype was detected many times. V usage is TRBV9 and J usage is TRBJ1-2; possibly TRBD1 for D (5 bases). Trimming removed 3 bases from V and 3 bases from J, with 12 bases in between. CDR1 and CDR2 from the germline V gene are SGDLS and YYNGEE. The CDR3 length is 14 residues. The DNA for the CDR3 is TGTGCCAGCAGCGGGGGCGCTCTCCACTATGGCTACACCTTC. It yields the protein CASSGGALHYGYTF.

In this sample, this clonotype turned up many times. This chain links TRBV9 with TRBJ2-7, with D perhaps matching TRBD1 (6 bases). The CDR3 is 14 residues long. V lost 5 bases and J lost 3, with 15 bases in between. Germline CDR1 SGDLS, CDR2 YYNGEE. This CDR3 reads CASSPLQGGYEQYF. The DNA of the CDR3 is TGTGCCAGCAGTCCCTTACAGGGCGGCTACGAGCAGTACTTC.

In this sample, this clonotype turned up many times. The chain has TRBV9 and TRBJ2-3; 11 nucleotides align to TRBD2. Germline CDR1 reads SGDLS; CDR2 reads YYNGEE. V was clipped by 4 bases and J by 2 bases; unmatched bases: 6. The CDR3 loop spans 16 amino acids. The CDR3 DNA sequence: TGTGCCAGCAGCCCGAGTAGCGGGAGGGCCACAGATACGCAGTATTTT. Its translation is CASSPSSGRATDTQYF.

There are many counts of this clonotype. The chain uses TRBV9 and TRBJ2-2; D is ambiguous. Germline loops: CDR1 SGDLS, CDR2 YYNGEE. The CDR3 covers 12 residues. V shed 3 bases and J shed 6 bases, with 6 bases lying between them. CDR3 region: CASSAVPGELFF. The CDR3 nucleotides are TGTGCCAGCAGCGCTGTTCCCGGGGAGCTGTTTTTT.